Below are 29 T cell receptor beta chains sequenced from a single sample in a study of control samples from healthy donors and cancer patients. Sequenced by immunoSEQ multiplex PCR; TCRdb stores in-frame clones only, minus some. The table includes approximately 80,000 clones, roughly 89% detected once. Sequences were obtained from blood. These receptors all stem from a man younger than 40 in good health.

The J gene is TRBJ1-5, the V gene TRBV4-1; D gene ambiguous. Trimming stripped 3 bases from V and 4 bases from J, with 7 bases between. The CDR3 totals 13 residues. CDR1 and CDR2 from the germline V gene are MGHRA and YSYEKL. CDR3 region: CASSHDFNQPQHF. The CDR3 nucleotides are TGCGCCAGCAGCCATGATTTTAATCAGCCCCAGCATTTT.

The chain joins TRBV6-6 to TRBJ1-6; D perhaps matches TRBD1 (6 bases). The CDR3 is 15 amino acids. The germline V gene has CDR1 MNHNY and CDR2 SVGAGI (reference sequence). Between the trimmed V and J ends, which lost 6 bases and 3 bases, there was a span of 12 bases. CDR3 coding DNA: TGTGCCAGCAGCCGCCCGGACAGCTATAATTCACCCCTCCACTTT. This translates into CASSRPDSYNSPLHF.

V is TRBV9 and J is TRBJ2-5, with D unresolved. The CDR3 loop spans 14 amino acids. Germline V lookup: CDR1 SGDLS, CDR2 YYNGEE. The V end lost 1 base, the J end lost 4 bases, and 11 bases lay between the germline ends. The CDR3 region has the DNA TGTGCCAGCAGCGTAAATGGCCCCGGAGAGACCCAGTACTTC. Translating gives CASSVNGPGETQYF.

The chain recombines TRBV6-5 with TRBJ2-3; D gene unclear. V was trimmed by 7 bases and J by 3 bases, leaving 17 bases between them. The CDR3 runs to 15 residues. Germline V gene data show CDR1 as MNHEY and CDR2 as SVGAGI. Written as DNA, the CDR3 is TGTGCCAGCACCCCTGGCTCTAGTAAAACAGATACGCAGTATTTT. Its translation is CASTPGSSKTDTQYF.

This chain connects TRBV7-6 to TRBJ2-5; D may be TRBD2 (6 bases). The CDR3 runs to 16 residues. Germline V CDR1 and CDR2: SGHVS, FNYEAQ. V dropped 1 base and J dropped 5 bases, with 17 bases sitting between them. The CDR3 DNA reads TGTGCCAGCAGCTTAGGATCGGGGACTCTTGGGGAGACCCAGTACTTC. It codes for CASSLGSGTLGETQYF.

This sequence joins TRBV2 and TRBJ1-6; D not resolved. V lost 6 bases to trimming and J lost 9 bases, with 18 bases between them. Germline V gives CDR1 SNHLY, CDR2 FYNNEI. This CDR3 spans 15 amino acids. In nucleotides, the CDR3 is TGTGCCAGCAGCAGCGCCGGGTCCTTGGGTTCACCCCTCCACTTT. Its protein product is CASSSAGSLGSPLHF.

The V and J genes are TRBV12-3 or TRBV12-4 and TRBJ1-5; no definite D call. The CDR3 runs 13 residues. V lost 3 bases to trimming and J lost 7 bases, with 10 bases between them. CDR3 residues: CASSLRLEQPQHF. CDR3 DNA: TGTGCCAGCAGTTTGCGGTTAGAGCAGCCCCAGCATTTT.

This chain connects TRBV27 to TRBJ2-3; D is unresolved. V was cut by 2 bases and J by 1 base, with 4 bases left in between. The CDR3 length is 13 residues. CDR1 is MNHEY, CDR2 SMNVEV, per germline (reference sequence). This chain's CDR3 is CASSLEGTDTQYF. The CDR3 coding sequence is TGTGCCAGCAGTTTAGAGGGCACAGATACGCAGTATTTT.

The rearrangement uses TRBV12-3 or TRBV12-4 and TRBJ1-2, with D unclear. The CDR3 length is 12 residues. V lost 5 bases and J lost 3, with 7 bases in between. The DNA of the CDR3 is TGTGCCAGCAGTCCGCCGGACTATGGCTACACCTTC. This codes for CASSPPDYGYTF.

This chain uses TRBV4-3 with TRBJ2-1; tentatively, D is TRBD1 (6 bases). The CDR3 length is 13 residues. Trimming took off 4 bases at V and 7 bases at J, with 11 bases between the two ends. Looked up from germline, CDR1 is LGHNA and CDR2 is YSLEER. The CDR3 sequence: CASSLTQGNEQFF. CDR3 sequence (DNA): TGCGCCAGCAGCCTAACCCAGGGGAATGAGCAGTTCTTC.

This clone was recorded a few times. The rearrangement joins TRBV4-2 to TRBJ1-2; maybe TRBD1 (5 bases). Trimming left V 0 bases short and J 2 bases short, with 10 bases between. The CDR3 spans 15 residues. CDR1 and CDR2 (germline): LGHNA, YNFKEQ. The CDR3 DNA reads as TGTGCCAGCAGCCAAGATGGGCAGGGAAACTATGGCTACACCTTC. Its translation: CASSQDGQGNYGYTF.

The CDR3 protein is CASSQRGLAGGVGNEQFF. CDR3 sequence (DNA): TGTGCCAGCAGCCAAAGGGGACTAGCGGGAGGAGTGGGCAATGAGCAGTTCTTC. V is TRBV3-1 (or the pseudogene TRBV3-2) and J is TRBJ2-1; 15 nucleotides agree with TRBD2. CDR3 length: 18 residues. Germline CDR1 reads LGHDT; CDR2 reads YNNKEL (reference sequence). The junction had 8 bases not matched to a gene; V was cut back by 2 bases and J by 6 bases.

The J gene is TRBJ1-1, the V gene TRBV7-9; D gene unclear. There are 12 residues in the CDR3. Germline assignment: CDR1 SEHNR and CDR2 FQNEAQ (reference sequence). With 5 bases removed from V and 4 bases from J, the gap between germline ends came to 8 bases. CDR3 region: CASSEVSTEAFF. CDR3 bases: TGTGCCAGCAGCGAAGTGAGCACTGAAGCTTTCTTT.

This sequence joins TRBV6-5 and TRBJ2-7; tentatively, D is TRBD2 (6 bases). Trimming cost V 3 bases and J 10 bases, with 10 bases left between them. Germline V CDR1 and CDR2: MNHEY, SVGAGI. CDR3 length: 11 residues. The CDR3 sequence is CASSYAGSQYF. The CDR3 DNA follows: TGTGCCAGCAGTTATGCGGGGAGTCAGTACTTC.

The chain is built from TRBV20-1 and TRBJ2-5; 7 nucleotides align to TRBD2. Germline CDR1 is DFQATT and CDR2 is SNEGSKA (reference sequence). The CDR3 covers 15 residues. V dropped 3 bases and J dropped 0; count of bases not matched to a gene: 7. CDR3 in amino acids: CSASLAGVYQETQYF. CDR3 coding DNA: TGCAGTGCTAGTTTGGCGGGAGTCTACCAAGAGACCCAGTACTTC.

V and J are TRBV2 and TRBJ2-3; weak D call: TRBD1 (5 bases). This CDR3 contains 15 residues. Germline CDR1 is SNHLY and CDR2 is FYNNEI. Between the trimmed V and J ends, which lost 2 bases and 1 base, there was a span of 10 bases. CDR3 sequence (DNA): TGTGCCAGCAGTGAACACTGGGGCCGCACAGATACGCAGTATTTT. It translates to CASSEHWGRTDTQYF.

The chain recombines TRBV10-3 with TRBJ2-1; TRBD2 matches 7 bases. The CDR3 loop spans 15 amino acids. The ends lost 6 bases at V and 0 bases at J; junction bases unmatched: 5. Germline V lookup: CDR1 ENHRY, CDR2 SYGVKD. The CDR3 DNA follows: TGTGCCATCAGCCTTACTAGCGACTCCTACAATGAGCAGTTCTTC. Residues: CAISLTSDSYNEQFF.

Written as DNA, the CDR3 is TGTGCCAGCGGGCCAGGGGGATGGGAGACCCAGTACTTC. Its protein is CASGPGGWETQYF. The J gene is TRBJ2-5, the V gene TRBV7-2, with 7 bases identical to TRBD1. The V gene end was trimmed by 8 bases and the J gene end by 5 bases; junction bases not matched to a gene: 8. The V gene's germline CDR1 is SGHTA and CDR2 FQGNSA. The CDR3 totals 13 residues.

The chain is built from TRBV2 and TRBJ2-7; D is possibly TRBD1 or TRBD2 (5 bases each). This CDR3 has 15 residues. Germline CDR1 is SNHLY and CDR2 is FYNNEI. Trimming stripped 4 bases from V and 4 bases from J, with 17 bases between. The CDR3 coding sequence is TGTGCCAGCAGTGGGGGACGAGGCAGGTTGTACGAGCAGTACTTC. This sequence encodes CASSGGRGRLYEQYF.

Only a few counts were recorded for this clone. The chain employs TRBV7-2 and TRBJ1-5, with TRBD1 matching 8 bases. The CDR3 is made up of 15 amino acids. Germline CDR1 and CDR2: SGHTA and FQGNSA. Trimming took 5 bases from V and 4 from J; bases not matched to a gene: 7. The CDR3 protein is CASSTTGGRNQPQHF. For the CDR3, the DNA is TGTGCCAGCAGCACCACAGGGGGAAGGAATCAGCCCCAGCATTTT.

The chain's CDR3 is CASSQTSYNEQFF. The CDR3 nucleotides read TGCGCCAGCAGCCAAACTAGCTACAATGAGCAGTTCTTC. The rearrangement joins TRBV4-1 to TRBJ2-1; TRBD2 might be the D (5 bases). V gave up 2 bases and J gave up 3 bases, with 5 bases separating them. Germline V gives CDR1 MGHRA, CDR2 YSYEKL. The CDR3 consists of 13 residues.

The V call is TRBV29-1, the J call TRBJ2-1, with TRBD1 matching over 7 bases. The CDR3 has 13 residues. Germline V gives CDR1 SQVTM, CDR2 ANQGSEA. CDR3: CSTGTANYNEQFF. CDR3 coding DNA: TGCAGTACCGGGACAGCGAACTACAATGAGCAGTTCTTC.

The CDR3 nucleotides read TGCGCCAGCAGCTTGGATGGGAGGGCTGGGCCAGATACGCAGTATTTT. Translated: CASSLDGRAGPDTQYF. The rearrangement joins TRBV5-1 to TRBJ2-3; 7 nucleotides match TRBD2. V trimming: 0 bases; J trimming: 4 bases; junction bases outside the gene matches: 8. The length of the CDR3 is 16 residues. Germline V gene data show CDR1 as SGHRS and CDR2 as YFSETQ.

This clone was observed a single time. V and J are TRBV4-2 and TRBJ2-7; unclear D gene. CDR1 and CDR2 (germline): LGHNA, YNFKEQ. The ends were cut back, 0 bases at V and 2 bases at J, with 11 bases in the middle. CDR3 size: 15 residues. This chain's CDR3 is CASSQENMLTYEQYF. In DNA form, the CDR3 reads TGTGCCAGCAGCCAAGAAAACATGCTTACCTACGAGCAGTACTTC.

The chain has TRBV10-2 and TRBJ2-7; no reliable D call. CDR1 is WSHSY, CDR2 SAAADI, per germline. The V gene lost 5 bases and the J gene lost 3 bases, with 8 bases spanning the gap. This CDR3 contains 12 residues. CDR3: CASSFSYYEQYF. The CDR3 DNA is TGCGCCAGCAGTTTCTCCTACTACGAGCAGTACTTC.

Regarding this clone: One end of the junction does not line up with germline, which may come from a read error. The chain carries TRBV2 and TRBJ2-7; D is uncertain. The CDR3 sequence is 12 residues long. CDR1 is SNHLY and CDR2 is FYNNEI in the germline V gene. This CDR3 reads CASTEPAYEQYF. The DNA of the CDR3 is TGTGCCAGCACTGAACCAGCCTACGAGCAGTACTTC.

This rearrangement joins TRBV19 to TRBJ2-3; TRBD2 might be the D (5 bases). V was cut by 5 bases and J by 7 bases, with 13 bases left in between. This CDR3 has 13 amino acids. Per germline, CDR1 LNHDA and CDR2 SQIVND (reference sequence). CDR3 residues: CASSGTQRYTQYF. CDR3 DNA: TGTGCCAGTAGTGGTACCCAGCGGTATACGCAGTATTTT.

The V call is TRBV20-1, the J call TRBJ2-1; TRBD2 agrees at 8 bases. The CDR3 spans 15 residues. Germline V gives CDR1 DFQATT, CDR2 SNEGSKA (reference sequence). V was pared by 3 bases and J by 6 bases, with 10 bases of the junction left unmatched. The CDR3 bases are TGCAGTGCTAGTCGTCCCGTGACTAGCGTCAATGAGCAGTTCTTC. Encoded protein: CSASRPVTSVNEQFF.

The chain is built from TRBV28 and TRBJ2-1; D unclear. The germline CDR1 and CDR2 sequences are MDHEN and SYDVKM. The V and J ends lost 7 bases and 3 bases respectively, with 4 bases between them. The CDR3 spans 11 residues. The CDR3 spells CASTLYNEQFF. The CDR3 DNA sequence: TGTGCCAGCACCCTCTACAATGAGCAGTTCTTC.